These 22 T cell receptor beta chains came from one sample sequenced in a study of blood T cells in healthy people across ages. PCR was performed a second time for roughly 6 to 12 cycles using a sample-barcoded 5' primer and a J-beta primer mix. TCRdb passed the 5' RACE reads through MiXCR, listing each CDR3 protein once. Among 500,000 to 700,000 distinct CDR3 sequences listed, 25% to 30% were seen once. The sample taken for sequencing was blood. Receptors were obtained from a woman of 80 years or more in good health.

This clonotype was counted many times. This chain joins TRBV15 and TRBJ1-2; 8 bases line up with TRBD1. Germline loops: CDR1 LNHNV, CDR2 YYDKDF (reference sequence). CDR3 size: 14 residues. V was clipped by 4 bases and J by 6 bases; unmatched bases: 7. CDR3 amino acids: CATSKAGGSHGYTF. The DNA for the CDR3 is TGTGCCACCAGCAAGGCAGGGGGCTCACATGGCTACACCTTC.

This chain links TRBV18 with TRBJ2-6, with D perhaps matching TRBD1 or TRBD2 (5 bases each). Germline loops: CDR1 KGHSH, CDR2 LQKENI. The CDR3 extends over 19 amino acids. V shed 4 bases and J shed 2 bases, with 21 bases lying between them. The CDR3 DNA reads TGTGCCAGCTCACTGGCCCGGGACGGTAAGTCCCCTGGGGCCAACGTCCTGACTTTC. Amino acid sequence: CASSLARDGKSPGANVLTF.

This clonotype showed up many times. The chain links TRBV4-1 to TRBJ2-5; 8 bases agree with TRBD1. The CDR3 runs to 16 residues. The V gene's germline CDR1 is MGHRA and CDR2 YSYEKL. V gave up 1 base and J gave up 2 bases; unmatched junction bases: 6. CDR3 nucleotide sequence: TGCGCCAGCAGCCAAGGACAGGGGCCAAGACAAGAGACCCAGTACTTC. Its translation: CASSQGQGPRQETQYF.

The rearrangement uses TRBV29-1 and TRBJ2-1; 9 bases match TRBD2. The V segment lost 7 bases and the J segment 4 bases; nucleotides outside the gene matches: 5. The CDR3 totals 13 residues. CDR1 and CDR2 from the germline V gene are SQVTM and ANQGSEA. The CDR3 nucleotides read TGCAGCGCCGCCGGACTAGCGTACAATGAGCAGTTCTTC. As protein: CSAAGLAYNEQFF.

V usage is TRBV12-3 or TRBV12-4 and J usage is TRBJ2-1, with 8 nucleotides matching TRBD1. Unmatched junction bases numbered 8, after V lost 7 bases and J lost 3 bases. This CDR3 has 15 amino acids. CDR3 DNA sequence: TGTGCCAGCATCGTGACAGGGGCTCTCTACAATGAGCAGTTCTTC. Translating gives CASIVTGALYNEQFF.

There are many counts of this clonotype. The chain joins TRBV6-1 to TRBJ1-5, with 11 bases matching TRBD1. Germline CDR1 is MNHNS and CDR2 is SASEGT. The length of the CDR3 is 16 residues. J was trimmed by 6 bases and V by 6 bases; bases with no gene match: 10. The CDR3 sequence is CASRLGGTGGLQPQHF. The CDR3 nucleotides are TGTGCCAGCAGACTGGGGGGGACAGGGGGTCTTCAGCCCCAGCATTTT.

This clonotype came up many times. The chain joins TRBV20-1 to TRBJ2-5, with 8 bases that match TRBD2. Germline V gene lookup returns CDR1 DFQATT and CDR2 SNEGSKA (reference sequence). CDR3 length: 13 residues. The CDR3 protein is CSAHGGGAETQYF. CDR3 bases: TGCAGCGCCCACGGGGGGGGGGCGGAGACCCAGTACTTC.

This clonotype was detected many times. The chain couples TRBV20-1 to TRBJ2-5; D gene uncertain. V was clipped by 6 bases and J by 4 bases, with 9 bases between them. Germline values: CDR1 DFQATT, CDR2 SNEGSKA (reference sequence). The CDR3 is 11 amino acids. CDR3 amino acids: CSAPVLETQYF. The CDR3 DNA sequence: TGCAGTGCCCCGGTCCTAGAGACCCAGTACTTC.

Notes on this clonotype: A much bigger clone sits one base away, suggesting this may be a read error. In nucleotides, the CDR3 is TGTGCCAGCAAAGTACTGGAGCCCAATGAAAAACTGTTTTTT. Amino acids: CASKVLEPNEKLFF. The chain links TRBV6-6 to TRBJ1-4, with D unclear. The V end lost 7 bases, the J end lost 5 bases, and 14 bases lay between the germline ends. Germline CDR1 MNHNY, CDR2 SVGAGI (reference sequence). The CDR3 is 14 amino acids.

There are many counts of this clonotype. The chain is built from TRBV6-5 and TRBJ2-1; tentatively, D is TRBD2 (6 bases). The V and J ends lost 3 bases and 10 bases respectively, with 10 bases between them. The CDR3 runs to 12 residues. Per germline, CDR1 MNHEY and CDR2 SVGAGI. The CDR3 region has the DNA TGTGCCAGCAGTTATTTTGGGGGGGAGCAGTTCTTC. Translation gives CASSYFGGEQFF.

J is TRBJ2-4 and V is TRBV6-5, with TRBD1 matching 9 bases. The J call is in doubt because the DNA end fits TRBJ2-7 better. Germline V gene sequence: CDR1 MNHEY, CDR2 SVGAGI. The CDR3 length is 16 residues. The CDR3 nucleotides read TGTGCCAGCAGTTTGTACAGGGGGCGAACCAACCACGAGCAGTACTTC. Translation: CASSLYRGRTNHEQYF.

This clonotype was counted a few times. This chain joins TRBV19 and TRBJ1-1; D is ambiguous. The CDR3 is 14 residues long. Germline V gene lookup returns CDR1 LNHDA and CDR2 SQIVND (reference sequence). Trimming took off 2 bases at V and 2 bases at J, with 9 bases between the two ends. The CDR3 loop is CASSISRVNTEAFF. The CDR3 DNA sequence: TGTGCCAGTAGTATATCGAGGGTAAACACTGAAGCTTTCTTT.

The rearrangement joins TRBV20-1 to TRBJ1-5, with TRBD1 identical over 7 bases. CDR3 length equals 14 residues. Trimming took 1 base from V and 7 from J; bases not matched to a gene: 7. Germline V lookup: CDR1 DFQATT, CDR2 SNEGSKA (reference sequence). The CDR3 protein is CSARGAGGGQPQHF. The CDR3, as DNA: TGCAGTGCTAGAGGCGCAGGGGGAGGGCAGCCCCAGCATTTT.

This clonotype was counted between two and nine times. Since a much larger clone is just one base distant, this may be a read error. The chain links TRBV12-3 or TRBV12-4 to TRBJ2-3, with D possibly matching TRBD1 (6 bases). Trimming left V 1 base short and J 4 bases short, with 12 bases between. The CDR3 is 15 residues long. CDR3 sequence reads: CASSLGGHRADTQYF. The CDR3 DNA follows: TGTGCCAGCAGTTTAGGGGGACATCGCGCAGATACGCAGTATTTT.

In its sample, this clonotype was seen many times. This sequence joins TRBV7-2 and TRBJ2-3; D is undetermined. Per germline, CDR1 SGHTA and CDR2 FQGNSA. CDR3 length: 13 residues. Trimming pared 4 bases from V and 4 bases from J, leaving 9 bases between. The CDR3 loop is CASSSSEPDTQYF. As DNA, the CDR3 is TGTGCCAGCAGCTCGTCAGAGCCAGATACGCAGTATTTT.

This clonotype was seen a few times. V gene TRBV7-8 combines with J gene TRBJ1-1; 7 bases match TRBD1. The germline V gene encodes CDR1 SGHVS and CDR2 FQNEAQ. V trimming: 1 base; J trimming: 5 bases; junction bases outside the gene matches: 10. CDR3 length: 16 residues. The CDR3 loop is CASSLDRGSGGTEAFF. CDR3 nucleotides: TGTGCCAGCAGCTTAGACAGGGGAAGTGGAGGAACTGAAGCTTTCTTT.

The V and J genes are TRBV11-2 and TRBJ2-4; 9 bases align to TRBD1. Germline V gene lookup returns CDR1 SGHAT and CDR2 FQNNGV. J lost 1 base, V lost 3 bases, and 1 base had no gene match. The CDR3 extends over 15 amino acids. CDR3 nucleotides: TGTGCCAGCAGCTTTACAGGGGGCGCCAAAAACATTCAGTACTTC. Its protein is CASSFTGGAKNIQYF.

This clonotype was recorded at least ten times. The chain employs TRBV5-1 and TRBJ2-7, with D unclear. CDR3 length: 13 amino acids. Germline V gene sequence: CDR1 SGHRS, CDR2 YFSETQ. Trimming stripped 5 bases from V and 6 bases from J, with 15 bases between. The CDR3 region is CASRRTQAAEQYF. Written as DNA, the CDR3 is TGCGCCAGCAGGAGAACCCAAGCCGCCGAGCAGTACTTC.

The CDR3 region has the DNA TGCAGTGCTCAAGCGACAGTTTACAATCAGCCCCAGCATTTT. Translation gives CSAQATVYNQPQHF. The chain joins TRBV20-1 to TRBJ1-5; perhaps TRBD1 as D (5 bases). CDR1 is DFQATT, CDR2 SNEGSKA, per germline (reference sequence). The CDR3 has 14 amino acids. Trimming shortened V by 5 bases and J by 3 bases, and 14 bases separated the two germline ends.

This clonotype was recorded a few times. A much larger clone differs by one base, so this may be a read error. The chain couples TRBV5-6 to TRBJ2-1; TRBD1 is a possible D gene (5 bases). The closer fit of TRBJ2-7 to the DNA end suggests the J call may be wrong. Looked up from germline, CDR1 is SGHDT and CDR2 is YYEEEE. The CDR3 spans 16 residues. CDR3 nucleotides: TGTGCCAGCAGCCGCAGGGCTAAGAGATCCTACAATGAGCAGTACTTC. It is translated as CASSRRAKRSYNEQYF.

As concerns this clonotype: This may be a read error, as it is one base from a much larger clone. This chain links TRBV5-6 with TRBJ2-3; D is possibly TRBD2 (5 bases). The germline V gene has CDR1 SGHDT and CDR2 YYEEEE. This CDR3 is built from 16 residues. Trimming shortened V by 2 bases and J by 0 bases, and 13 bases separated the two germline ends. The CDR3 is CASSFGRAASTDTQYF. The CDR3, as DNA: TGTGCCAGCAGCTTTGGACGAGCGGCTAGCACAGATACGCAGTATTTT.

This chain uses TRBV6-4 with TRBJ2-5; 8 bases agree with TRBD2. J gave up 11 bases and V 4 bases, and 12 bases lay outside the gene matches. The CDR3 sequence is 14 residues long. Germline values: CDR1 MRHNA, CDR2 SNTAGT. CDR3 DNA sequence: TGTGCCAGCAGTGCCCTAGCGGGTAGCGATGAGCAGTACTTC. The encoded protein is CASSALAGSDEQYF.